These 14 T cell receptor beta chains came from one sample sequenced in a study of T cell responses to AZD1222 COVID-19 vaccine. Generated by immunoSEQ multiplex PCR, the TCRdb table keeps only in-frame clones and is missing some. This repertoire shows under 130,000 clones, about nine tenths found once; its top ten account for 45%. The sequenced sample was peripheral blood, obtained on day 0 of AZD1222 vaccination. The receptors originated from an adult in good health.

The rearrangement uses TRBV6-1 and TRBJ1-6; D is uncertain. Per germline, CDR1 MNHNS and CDR2 SASEGT. Trimming took 1 base from V and 11 from J, leaving 6 bases between them. The CDR3 loop spans 12 amino acids. The CDR3, as DNA: TGTGCCAGCAGTGAAGGGGCGGCACCCCTCCACTTT. Amino acid sequence: CASSEGAAPLHF.

The gene calls are TRBV5-1 and TRBJ1-2, with 7 bases fitting TRBD1. The germline CDR1 and CDR2 sequences are SGHRS and YFSETQ. CDR3 length: 16 amino acids. The junction had 13 bases not matched to a gene; V was cut back by 5 bases and J by 3 bases. The DNA of the CDR3 is TGCGCCAGCAGATCTACCGGACAGGTCCGGGACTATGGCTACACCTTC. Translated, it gives CASRSTGQVRDYGYTF.

The rearrangement uses TRBV6-6 and TRBJ2-5; TRBD2 matches at 12 bases. V shed 8 bases and J 5 bases; nucleotides not matched to a gene: 9. The CDR3 is made up of 15 amino acids. Germline CDR1 reads MNHNY; CDR2 reads SVGAGI (reference sequence). CDR3 in DNA: TGTGCCAGCTGGGCTAGCGGGAGGGCCAGGGAGACCCAGTACTTC. Translating it yields CASWASGRARETQYF.

V usage is TRBV30 and J usage is TRBJ2-5, with D possibly being TRBD1 or TRBD2 (5 bases each). Between the trimmed V and J ends, which lost 1 base and 2 bases, there was a span of 17 bases. This CDR3 is 16 amino acids long. In germline, CDR1 is GTSNPN, CDR2 SVGIG (reference sequence). In nucleotides, the CDR3 is TGTGCCTGGAGTGCTTGGGGCTCAGCGGAGCAAGAGACCCAGTACTTC. Protein: CAWSAWGSAEQETQYF.

The chain recombines TRBV3-1 (or the pseudogene TRBV3-2) with TRBJ2-3; 7 positions agree with TRBD2. The CDR3 runs 14 residues. V shed 7 bases, J shed 0 bases, and the junction held 4 bases outside the gene matches. Germline V gene lookup returns CDR1 LGHDT and CDR2 YNNKEL (reference sequence). DNA of the CDR3: TGTGCCAGCAAGACTAGCCTGAGCACAGATACGCAGTATTTT. Translation gives CASKTSLSTDTQYF.

This clone was counted a few times. This sequence joins TRBV30 and TRBJ1-4; the D gene is possibly TRBD1 (6 bases). The CDR3 sequence is 14 residues long. The V end lost 0 bases, the J end lost 8 bases, and 13 bases lay between the germline ends. Germline CDR1 GTSNPN, CDR2 SVGIG (reference sequence). Here the CDR3 DNA reads TGTGCCTGGAGTGTGAGGGGGGAGCGGGAAAAACTGTTTTTT. Its translation is CAWSVRGEREKLFF.

Regarding this clone: The junction departs from germline at one end; a sequencing error may be responsible. V gene TRBV18 combines with J gene TRBJ2-3; D not certain. The germline V gene has CDR1 KGHSH and CDR2 LQKENI. The CDR3 sequence is 15 residues long. The CDR3 spells CASPPPLRRADTQYF. CDR3 coding DNA: TGTGCCAGCCCACCACCGCTCCGCCGGGCAGATACGCAGTATTTT.

This chain joins TRBV5-1 and TRBJ2-7; D is undetermined. Deletions cut 3 bases from V and 4 bases from J, with 5 bases between. Germline CDR1 SGHRS, CDR2 YFSETQ. The CDR3 runs 11 residues. CDR3 nucleotides: TGCGCCAGCAGCTCGCAGTACGAGCAGTACTTC. It codes for CASSSQYEQYF.

The chain has TRBV2 and TRBJ2-1; no reliable D call. Germline V gene data show CDR1 as SNHLY and CDR2 as FYNNEI. The CDR3 sequence is 14 residues long. Deletions cut 2 bases from V and 0 bases from J, with 5 bases between. The chain's CDR3 is CASSELSSYNEQFF. In DNA, the CDR3 is TGTGCCAGCAGTGAACTGAGCTCCTACAATGAGCAGTTCTTC.

The count of this clone is one. The chain employs TRBV27 and TRBJ2-3, with D possibly matching TRBD2 (6 bases). This CDR3 has 15 residues. Germline V lookup: CDR1 MNHEY, CDR2 SMNVEV (reference sequence). Trimming stripped 3 bases from V and 1 base from J, with 11 bases between. This chain's CDR3 is CASSFQASGTDTQYF. CDR3 DNA sequence: TGTGCCAGCAGTTTCCAGGCTAGCGGCACAGATACGCAGTATTTT.

V is TRBV4-1 and J is TRBJ2-5; the D gene could be TRBD1 or TRBD2 (5 bases each). Per the germline V gene, CDR1 is MGHRA and CDR2 is YSYEKL. The CDR3 consists of 16 residues. Trimming shortened V by 6 bases and J by 5 bases, and 22 bases separated the two germline ends. The DNA for the CDR3 is TGCGCCAGCAGAAGTTCAGGGAACTCCCAGCGGGAGACCCAGTACTTC. It specifies CASRSSGNSQRETQYF.

This chain joins TRBV15 and TRBJ2-2; D may be TRBD1 (6 bases). The CDR3 length is 15 residues. Between the trimmed V and J ends, which lost 1 base and 6 bases, there was a span of 12 bases. From germline, CDR1 is LNHNV and CDR2 YYDKDF (reference sequence). CDR3 nucleotide sequence: TGTGCCACCAGCAGAGTAACAGGGATGGCCGGGGAGCTGTTTTTT. Translated: CATSRVTGMAGELFF.

This chain uses TRBV7-2 with TRBJ2-5; TRBD2 agrees at 7 bases. The CDR3 runs 15 residues. J was trimmed by 5 bases and V by 5 bases; bases with no gene match: 11. From germline, CDR1 is SGHTA and CDR2 FQGNSA. The CDR3 is CASSRQSTSWETQYF. The CDR3 bases are TGTGCCAGCAGCCGCCAATCGACTAGCTGGGAGACCCAGTACTTC.

The genes are TRBV28 and TRBJ1-6; possible D gene TRBD1, 5 bases. Trimming stripped 3 bases from V and 9 bases from J, with 9 bases between. CDR3 length: 13 amino acids. The germline gives CDR1 MDHEN, CDR2 SYDVKM. The CDR3 protein is CASSLPGSSPLHF. The CDR3 DNA is TGTGCCAGCAGTTTGCCAGGGAGTTCACCCCTCCACTTT.